The rows below give T cell receptor beta chains drawn from one sample of a study of CD8 T cells in ankylosing spondylitis. In TCRdb, the 5' RACE reads were re-called with MiXCR into one record per CDR3 protein. This sample yields about 39,000 distinct CDR3 sequences, of which 10% are seen a single time; around 16% belongs to the top ten. The sequencing sample was made of blood, either unsorted or a sorted T cell fraction (not recorded which). These TCRs come from a male donor with ankylosing spondylitis or in good health (not recorded which). The CDR3 runs from the conserved cysteine through the conserved F or W. The D gene is left open where the match is weak. Some rows have no size entry. The others give once, few or many, or a class for an expanded clone.

>TRBD1|TRBJ1-6|NA|TRBV3-1
TGTGCCAGCAGCCATAACCGGGACAGGGGCTCACCCCTCCACTTT
CASSHNRDRGSPLHF
>NA|TRBJ2-6|many|TRBV27
TGTGCCAGCAGTCCCAAAGGGGTCAACGTCCTGACTTTC
CASSPKGVNVLTF
>TRBD2|TRBJ2-1|many|TRBV12-3/TRBV12-4
TGTGCCAGCACCACCGGGACTAGCGGTGAGCAGTTCTTC
CASTTGTSGEQFF
>TRBD2|TRBJ2-1|NA|TRBV19
TGTGCCAGTAGGTCAACTAGCGGCTCCTACAATGAGCAGTTCTTC
CASRSTSGSYNEQFF
>NA|TRBJ2-5|many|TRBV2
TGTGCCAGTACCAACAGAGTTCCAGAGACCCAGTACTTC
CASTNRVPETQYF
>NA|TRBJ2-5|many|TRBV12-3/TRBV12-4
TGTGCCAGCAGTTTAGGGGTGGCAGCCAGATGGACCCAGTACTTC
CASSLGVAARWTQYF
>NA|TRBJ2-2|many|TRBV4-3
TGCGCCAGCAGCGAAATAGGGACTGATTTCGGGGAGCTGTTTTTT
CASSEIGTDFGELFF
>NA|TRBJ2-7|few|TRBV5-6
TGTGCCAGCAGCTTGAAATACGAGCAGTACTTC
CASSLKYEQYF
>TRBD2|TRBJ2-1|NA|TRBV6-1
TGTGCCAGCAGCCCCAAAGGAGTAGCGGGAGCTACCTACAATGAGCAGTTCTTC
CASSPKGVAGATYNEQFF
>TRBD1|TRBJ2-1|medium-sized|TRBV29-1
TGCAGCGCCAAAACCGGGACAGGGGGTACAGATGAGCAGTTCTTC
CSAKTGTGGTDEQFF
>TRBD1|TRBJ2-7|few|TRBV6-5
TGTGCCAGCAGTTATTTCAGGCAGGGGGCCTCCTACGAGCAGTACTTC
CASSYFRQGASYEQYF
>TRBD1|TRBJ1-1|many|TRBV27
TGTGCCAGCAGTGAAGTGGGACAGGGGGAAGAAGCTTTCTTT
CASSEVGQGEEAFF
>NA|TRBJ2-3|NA|TRBV2
TGTGCCAGCAGTGGCCGACTAGATGCAGATACGCAGTATTTT
CASSGRLDADTQYF
>TRBD2|TRBJ2-3|few|TRBV19
TGTGCCAGTAGCCTCCGGGAGGGGGCAGATACGCAGTATTTT
CASSLREGADTQYF
>TRBD2|TRBJ2-2|many|TRBV6-1
TGTGCCAGCAGTACCGGGACTAGCGGAAACACCGGGGAGCTGTTTTTT
CASSTGTSGNTGELFF
>NA|TRBJ2-1|many|TRBV3-1
TGTGCCAGCAGCCAGACTGGCAATGAGCAGTTCTTC
CASSQTGNEQFF
>NA|TRBJ2-7|many|TRBV29-1
TGCAGCGTCGCCGACGCCCGGGTGGCCGAGCAGTACTTC
CSVADARVAEQYF
>TRBD2|TRBJ2-7|many|TRBV20-1
TGCAGTGCTACTACCGGGACTAGCGGGGCCTACGAGCAGTACTTC
CSATTGTSGAYEQYF
>TRBD1|TRBJ1-2|many|TRBV4-1
TGCGCCAGCACTCCAAGATTCGGGACAGGGGATGGCTACACCTTC
CASTPRFGTGDGYTF
>NA|TRBJ1-1|many|TRBV12-3/TRBV12-4
TGTGCCAGCAGCCTTAAGTCTGGCTCCACTGAAGCTTTCTTT
CASSLKSGSTEAFF